This TCR beta chain stems from a study of cytomegalovirus exposure and HLA in healthy donors. Overall study results and limits: V- and J-gene trimming of TCR beta was linked (in a later analysis) to a missense DCLRE1C variant. Fewer N-insertions (relative to the approximately 700-donor mean) were reportedly seen in an Asian-associated ancestry cluster in a later analysis. HLA restriction was apparent for most CMV-associated TCR beta chains in a later analysis.

A note on this clone: Its antigen remains unknown.

Healthy individuals who donated bone marrow served as the donors. V was pared by 0 bases and J by 7 bases, with 15 bases between. CDR3 length: 16 residues. Germline V gene data show CDR1 as KGHSH and CDR2 as LQKENI. In the PCR, 60 Vbeta and 13 Jbeta primers were used. Profiled with immunoSEQ multiplex PCR; TCRdb holds only in-frame clones, not every one. The sample records around 140,000 clones, 80% to 90% being singletons. This TCR derives from a woman between 25 and 40 years old in good health and CMV-seronegative. The material sequenced was PBMCs. The V and J genes are TRBV18 and TRBJ2-2; D might be TRBD2 (6 bases). CDR3: CASSPPSQGGVGELFF. The CDR3 coding sequence is TGTGCCAGCTCACCACCTAGTCAGGGAGGCGTCGGGGAGCTGTTTTTT.